This TCR beta chain was recorded in a study of blood T cell repertoires in COVID-19. This CDR3 region has 12 residues. The V end was cut by 6 bases, the J end by 8 bases, with 11 bases between. Original methodology: Reference gene primer amplification gave nucleated cell count estimates. Only in-frame clones appear in the TCRdb table, and some are missing; sequencing was by immunoSEQ multiplex PCR. V, J and clone size are taken as reported in that table, and D and trimming were inferred from the DNA itself. Of under 250,000 clones in the sample, approximately 90% were seen once. The sample consisted of peripheral blood. The receptor was isolated from a woman in her 40s with acute or convalescent COVID-19. J is TRBJ1-3 and V is TRBV12-3 or TRBV12-4; TRBD1 might be the D (5 bases). The CDR3 spells CASRSLGDTIYF. The CDR3 region has the DNA TGTGCCAGCAGGTCGTTAGGGGACACCATATATTTT.